Sequencing of this TCR beta chain was carried out in a study of shared clonotypes between healthy human individuals. The germline V gene encodes CDR1 MNHEY and CDR2 SMNVEV (reference sequence). The CDR3 extends over 16 amino acids. V lost 5 bases to trimming and J lost 7 bases; unmatched junction nucleotides: 10. This clone was seen just once. The DNA input per sorted-subset replicate PCR was approximately 210 ng, corresponding to 28,000 or so T cell genomes. TCRdb's copy holds only in-frame clones and misses some; the assay was immunoSEQ multiplex PCR. The sample lists 2,100,000 or so clones, approximately 95% seen once, with around 0.13% in the top ten.

This sequence originates from a young man in good health. This chain links TRBV27 with TRBJ2-1; 11 positions agree with TRBD1. Sequencing input: naive CD4+ T cells sorted from blood. This sample's subset: CD45RA+ positively selected. The CDR3 loop reads CASSKMGQGVENEQFF. CDR3 bases: TGTGCCAGCAGTAAAATGGGACAGGGGGTGGAGAATGAGCAGTTCTTC.